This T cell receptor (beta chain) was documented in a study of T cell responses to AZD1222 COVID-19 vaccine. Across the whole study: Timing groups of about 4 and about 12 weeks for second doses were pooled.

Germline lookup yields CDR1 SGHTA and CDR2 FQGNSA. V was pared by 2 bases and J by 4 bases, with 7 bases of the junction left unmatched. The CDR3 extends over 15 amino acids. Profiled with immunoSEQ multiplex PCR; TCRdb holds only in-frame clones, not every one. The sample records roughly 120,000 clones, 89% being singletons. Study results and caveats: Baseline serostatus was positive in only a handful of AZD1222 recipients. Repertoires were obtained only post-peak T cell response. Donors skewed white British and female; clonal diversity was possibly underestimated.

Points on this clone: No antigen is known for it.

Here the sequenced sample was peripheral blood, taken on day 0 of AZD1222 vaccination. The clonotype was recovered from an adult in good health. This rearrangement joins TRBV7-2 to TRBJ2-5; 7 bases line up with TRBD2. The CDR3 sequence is CASSLYRGGGETQYF. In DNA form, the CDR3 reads TGTGCCAGCAGCTTATACCGCGGGGGTGGAGAGACCCAGTACTTC. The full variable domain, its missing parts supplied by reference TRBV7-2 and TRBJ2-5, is GAGVSQSPSNKVTEKGKDVELRCDPISGHTALYWYRQSLGQGLEFLIYFQGNSAPDKSGLPSDRFSAERTGGSVSTLTIQRTQQEDSAVYLCASSLYRGGGETQYFGPGTRLLVL.